A selection of T cell receptor beta chains follows, all from one sample in a study of OX40 agonist ivuxolimab in advanced cancers. This table comes from immunoSEQ multiplex PCR, and its TCRdb copy is limited to in-frame clones, with some not included. The sample contains roughly 66,000 clones, 80% to 85% of which appear only once. Source: CD4+ or CD8+ T cells sorted from blood, taken in a trial of the OX40 agonist ivuxolimab. The receptors were gathered from an adult with an advanced solid tumor such as melanoma, head and neck, liver or kidney cancer. The CDR3 runs from the conserved cysteine through the conserved F or W. A D gene is named only where the DNA matches it firmly. Not every row has a clone size; where given, it reads once, few, many or a size class.

>TRBD2|NA|TRBV11-2|TRBJ2-7
TGTGCCAGCAGCCAAGGGACTAGCGGCTCCTACGAGCAGTACTTC
CASSQGTSGSYEQYF
>NA|NA|TRBV18|TRBJ2-1
TGTGCCAGCTCACCGCTGGGACCTAACTCCTACAATGAGCAGTTCTTC
CASSPLGPNSYNEQFF
>TRBD2|NA|TRBV29-1|TRBJ2-7
TGCAGCGTCCCTAGCGGTGGCCGGGATTTACCTTACGAGCAGTACTTC
CSVPSGGRDLPYEQYF
>NA|NA|TRBV11-3|TRBJ2-3
TGTGCCAGCAGCTTATCGGTAGGGAATACGCAGTATTTT
CASSLSVGNTQYF
>NA|NA|TRBV6-1|TRBJ2-3
TGTGCCAGCACGGTTGGTGGCACAGATACGCAGTATTTT
CASTVGGTDTQYF
>TRBD2|NA|TRBV5-1|TRBJ2-5
TGCGCCAGCAGCTTGGATCTAGCGGGAGGGGGGACCCAGTACTTC
CASSLDLAGGGTQYF
>NA|NA|TRBV27|TRBJ1-1
TGTGCCAGCAGTTCGACACTACTGAACACTGAAGCTTTCTTT
CASSSTLLNTEAFF
>TRBD2|NA|TRBV19|TRBJ2-2
TGTGCCAGTAGGGAAGGGACTAGTCACACCGGGGAGCTGTTTTTT
CASREGTSHTGELFF
>TRBD2|NA|TRBV11-3|TRBJ2-7
TGTGCCAGCAGCTCTAGAGGACTAGCTGGGTACGAGCAGTACTTC
CASSSRGLAGYEQYF
>TRBD2|once|TRBV27|TRBJ2-1
TGTGCCAGCAGTTTAGGTGGTGTTAGCGGGCTGACAAACTACAATGAGCAGTTCTTC
CASSLGGVSGLTNYNEQFF
>TRBD2|NA|TRBV25-1|TRBJ2-7
TGTGCCAGCAGTGGTCTGAGCGGGAGGGCCTCCTACGAGCAGTACTTC
CASSGLSGRASYEQYF
>TRBD1|NA|TRBV19|TRBJ2-1
TGTGCCAGCAGTCACGGGACAGGGTACAATGAGCAGTTCTTC
CASSHGTGYNEQFF
>NA|NA|TRBV28|TRBJ2-6
TGTGCCAGCAGTAGGAGACAGACGGCTATAGTCCTGACTTTC
CASSRRQTAIVLTF
>NA|NA|TRBV11-3|TRBJ2-1
TGTGCCAGCAGCTCCGTTCGGGGGAGGAATGAGCAGTTCTTC
CASSSVRGRNEQFF
>TRBD1|once|TRBV27|TRBJ1-2
TGTGCCAGCAGTAAGGAGAGACAGGGACATAACTATGGCTACACCTTC
CASSKERQGHNYGYTF
>NA|NA|TRBV29-1|TRBJ2-1
TGCAGCTTGGACGGGAGCTCCTACAATGAGCAGTTCTTC
CSLDGSSYNEQFF
>TRBD2|once|TRBV2|TRBJ2-7
TGTGCCAGCAGGAGCGGGACTAGCGGTAACTACGAGCAGTACTTC
CASRSGTSGNYEQYF
>NA|NA|TRBV6-1|TRBJ1-2
TGTGCCAGCAGCCAGACGGACCTACTGGGCTACACCTTC
CASSQTDLLGYTF
>TRBD1|NA|TRBV29-1|TRBJ1-2
TGCAGCGTTGGACAGGGGGGCTCCTATGGCTACACCTTC
CSVGQGGSYGYTF
>NA|NA|TRBV29-1|TRBJ1-1
TGCAGCGTTGACAGGGTGAACACTGAAGCTTTCTTT
CSVDRVNTEAFF
>NA|NA|TRBV7-2|TRBJ2-5
TGTGCCAGCAGCTTCGGCGGGAACCAAGAGACCCAGTACTTC
CASSFGGNQETQYF
>NA|NA|TRBV27|TRBJ1-3
TGTGCCAGCAGAAGTCTGGGGGGGGGCTTAGGAAACACCATATATTTT
CASRSLGGGLGNTIYF
>NA|few|TRBV21-1|TRBJ2-7
TGTGCCAGCAGCAAAGCCATCGGGACTTCGACCTACGAGCAGTACTTC
CASSKAIGTSTYEQYF
>NA|NA|TRBV19|TRBJ2-1
TGTGCCAGTAGTATAACAGGGTTTCCAAATGAGCAGTTCTTC
CASSITGFPNEQFF
>NA|NA|TRBV5-1|TRBJ1-5
TGCGCCAGCAGCTTGTCTCCAGGGGATCAGCCCCAGCATTTT
CASSLSPGDQPQHF
>NA|NA|TRBV27|TRBJ1-1
TGTGCCAGCAGTTTCTCGGGGGACACTGAAGCTTTCTTT
CASSFSGDTEAFF
>TRBD1|NA|TRBV10-2|TRBJ1-1
TGCGCCAGCAGTACGGACAGGGGTGGGACTGAAGCTTTCTTT
CASSTDRGGTEAFF
>NA|NA|TRBV21-1|TRBJ2-1
TGTGCCAGCGCCCTTCTAGCGGGAGAAAGTCGGCGGCTTGAGCAGTTCTTC
CASALLAGESRRLEQFF
>NA|few|TRBV6-6|TRBJ2-4
TGTGCCAGCACGGCCGGGGTAGCCAAAAACATTCAGTACTTC
CASTAGVAKNIQYF
>NA|NA|TRBV5-1|TRBJ2-3
TGCGCCAGCAGCCAAAGACAGAGCACAGATACGCAGTATTTT
CASSQRQSTDTQYF
>NA|NA|TRBV27|TRBJ1-2
TGTGCCAGCAGAGAGTCGGGGGGGATATATGGCTACACCTTC
CASRESGGIYGYTF
>TRBD1|NA|TRBV5-1|TRBJ2-3
TGCGCCAGCAGCTTGGCCGGGAACAGGGGGAGCCTCCACAGAGATACGCAGTATTTT
CASSLAGNRGSLHRDTQYF
>TRBD2|NA|TRBV18|TRBJ2-7
TGTGCCAGCTCACCAACCGGGACTAGTGCCCGCGAGCAGTACTTC
CASSPTGTSAREQYF
>NA|NA|TRBV19|TRBJ2-5
TGTGCCAGTAGTATTCAGGGAACGGGTGGAGAGACCCAGTACTTC
CASSIQGTGGETQYF
>TRBD2|NA|TRBV5-1|TRBJ2-3
TGCGCCAGCAGCTGGGACGGGAGGGGGTACGGTGCGCAGTATTTT
CASSWDGRGYGAQYF
>NA|NA|TRBV11-3|TRBJ2-1
TGTGCCAGCAGTCTTAATGGCTACAATGAGCAGTTCTTC
CASSLNGYNEQFF
>NA|NA|TRBV28|TRBJ2-2
TGTGCCAGCAGTCCGTCGGGGCAGAACACCGGGGAGCTGTTTTTT
CASSPSGQNTGELFF
>TRBD1|NA|TRBV28|TRBJ1-1
TGTGCCAGCACCCGCATTGGGACAGGGCGGTCGCTTAACACTGAAGCTTTCTTT
CASTRIGTGRSLNTEAFF
>NA|NA|TRBV5-5|TRBJ2-3
TGTGCCAGCAGCCCCCTAGCGTTATCCGGCACAGATACGCAGTATTTT
CASSPLALSGTDTQYF
>TRBD1|NA|TRBV27|TRBJ2-7
TGTGCCAGCAACCACAGGGGCCCCAACTACGAGCAGTACTTC
CASNHRGPNYEQYF
>TRBD1|once|TRBV28|TRBJ2-7
TGTGCCAGCAGAGACAACTTACAGGGGGCCGAGCAGTACTTC
CASRDNLQGAEQYF
>NA|NA|TRBV5-4|TRBJ1-1
TGTGCCAGCAGCTTAGACCTGAACACTGAAGCTTTCTTT
CASSLDLNTEAFF
>NA|NA|TRBV11-2|TRBJ2-7
TGTGCCAGCAGCGCCATGGCGGGTTCCCGCTACGAGCAGTACTTC
CASSAMAGSRYEQYF
>NA|NA|TRBV28|TRBJ2-7
TGTGCCAGCAGTTTTGTAAAGGCAGGCAACTACGAGCAGTACTTC
CASSFVKAGNYEQYF
>NA|NA|TRBV2|TRBJ1-4
TGTGCCAGCACCGATGATGGGCAAGTCGTTGGTGAAAAACTGTTTTTT
CASTDDGQVVGEKLFF
>NA|NA|TRBV28|TRBJ2-5
TGTGCCAGCAGTTTAACGATGGGGACGGAAAACTTC
CASSLTMGTENF